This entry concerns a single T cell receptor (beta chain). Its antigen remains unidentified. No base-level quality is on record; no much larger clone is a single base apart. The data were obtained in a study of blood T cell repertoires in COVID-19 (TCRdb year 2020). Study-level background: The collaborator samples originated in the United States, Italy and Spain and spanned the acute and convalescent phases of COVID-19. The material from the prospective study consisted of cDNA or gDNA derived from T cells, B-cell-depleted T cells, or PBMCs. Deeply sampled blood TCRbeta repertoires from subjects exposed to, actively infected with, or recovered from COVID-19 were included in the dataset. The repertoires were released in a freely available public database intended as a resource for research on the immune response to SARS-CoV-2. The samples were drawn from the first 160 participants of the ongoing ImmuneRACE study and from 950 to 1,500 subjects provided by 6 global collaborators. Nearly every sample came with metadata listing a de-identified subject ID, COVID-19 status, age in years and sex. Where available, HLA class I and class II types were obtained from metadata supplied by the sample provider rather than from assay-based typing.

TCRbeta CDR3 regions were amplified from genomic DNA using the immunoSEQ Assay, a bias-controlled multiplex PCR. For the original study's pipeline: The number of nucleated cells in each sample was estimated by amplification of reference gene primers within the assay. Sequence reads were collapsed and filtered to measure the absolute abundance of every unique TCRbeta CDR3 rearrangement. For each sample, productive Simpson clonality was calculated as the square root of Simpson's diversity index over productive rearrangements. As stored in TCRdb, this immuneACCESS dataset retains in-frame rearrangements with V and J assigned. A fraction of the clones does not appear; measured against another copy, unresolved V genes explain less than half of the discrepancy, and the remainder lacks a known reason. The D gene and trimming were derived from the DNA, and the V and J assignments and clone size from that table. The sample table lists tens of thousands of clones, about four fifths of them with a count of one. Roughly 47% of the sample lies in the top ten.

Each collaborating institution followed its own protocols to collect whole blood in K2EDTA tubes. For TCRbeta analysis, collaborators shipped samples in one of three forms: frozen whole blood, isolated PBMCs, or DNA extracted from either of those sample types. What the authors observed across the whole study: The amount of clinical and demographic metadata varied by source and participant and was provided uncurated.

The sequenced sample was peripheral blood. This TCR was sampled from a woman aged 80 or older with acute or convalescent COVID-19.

The CDR3 is CASSLPRQASQETQYF. The nucleotide sequence is given as TGTGCCAGCAGCCTTCCTAGACAGGCCTCCCAAGAGACCCAGTACTTC. The rearrangement combines TRBV3-1 (or the pseudogene TRBV3-2) with TRBJ2-5; tentative D gene TRBD1, with 6 bases matching. According to the germline V gene (reference sequence), CDR1 reads LGHDT and CDR2 reads YNNKEL. The junction shows trimming of 4 bases on V and 1 base on J, plus 16 bases between the germline ends. The CDR3 covers 16 residues, taking in both the cysteine and the phenylalanine. Only CDR3 DNA remains: 48 bases, in frame from the first base.